A few counts support the clone carrying this T cell receptor (beta chain). Antigen: not known. TCRdb itself ran the reads through MiXCR, one entry per CDR3 protein. The table lists approximately 25,000 distinct CDR3 sequences, under 20% of them singletons. This sample is drawn from a study of T cell repertoires in cytomegalovirus infection. Germline lookup yields CDR1 LNHDA and CDR2 SQIVND (reference sequence). The CDR3 runs to 15 residues. Trimming cost V 7 bases and J 3 bases, with 16 bases left between them. This TCR was recovered from a human donor in good health (CMV status not recorded). Some clones in this sample may be carry-over from other donors' samples. This rearrangement joins TRBV19 to TRBJ2-1; D is undetermined. This sample comprised CD8+ T cells from cultured PBMCs, obtained from culture after CMV antigen stimulation. CDR3 DNA: TGTGCCAGTACCAACCGGCTGCGAAGCTACAATGAGCAGTTCTTC. Translation gives CASTNRLRSYNEQFF.